The next 25 T cell receptor beta chains were all read from a single sample in a study of cytomegalovirus exposure and HLA in healthy donors. The table came from immunoSEQ multiplex PCR; TCRdb's copy has only in-frame clones and leaves some out. The profile shows around 200,000 clones, roughly three quarters of them singletons. The sequencing input was PBMCs. All receptors come from a woman in her thirties in good health and CMV-seronegative.

This chain connects TRBV6-5 to TRBJ1-1, with D possibly TRBD1 on 5 matching bases. The length of the CDR3 is 11 residues. Germline CDR1 and CDR2: MNHEY and SVGAGI. The CDR3, as DNA: TGTTCCACTAGCGGGGGTAATGAAGCTTTCTTT. This gives the protein CSTSGGNEAFF.

The V and J genes are TRBV2 and TRBJ2-7, with D possibly matching TRBD1 (6 bases). Germline CDR1 is SNHLY and CDR2 is FYNNEI. This CDR3 has 14 residues. Trimming took 10 bases from V and 1 from J, leaving 17 bases between them. CDR3 sequence: CATNRAHQSYEQYF. The CDR3 nucleotides are TGTGCCACTAACAGGGCGCACCAGTCCTACGAGCAGTACTTC.

V and J are TRBV29-1 and TRBJ2-1; weak D call: TRBD2 (6 bases). CDR1 and CDR2 from the germline V gene are SQVTM and ANQGSEA. CDR3 length equals 14 residues. Trimming took off 7 bases at V and 6 bases at J, with 19 bases between the two ends. CDR3 bases: TGCAGCGCCACCGCGGGGAGTGTCCCCAATGAGCAGTTCTTC. It translates to CSATAGSVPNEQFF.

The rearrangement uses TRBV5-1 and TRBJ2-2, with TRBD2 identical over 8 bases. Trimming removed 4 bases from V and 6 bases from J; junction bases left unmatched: 11. The V gene's germline CDR1 is SGHRS and CDR2 YFSETQ. CDR3 length: 16 amino acids. Here the CDR3 reads CASSVRSGRSSGELFF. In nucleotides, the CDR3 is TGCGCCAGCAGCGTGCGGAGCGGGAGAAGCTCCGGGGAGCTGTTTTTT.

DNA for the CDR3: TGTGCCAGCAGCTCCGAGACAGGGTCTAACTATGGCTACACCTTC. Its protein is CASSSETGSNYGYTF. The chain uses TRBV2 and TRBJ1-2; 7 nucleotides align to TRBD1. CDR3 length: 15 amino acids. The germline V gene has CDR1 SNHLY and CDR2 FYNNEI. V was pared by 6 bases and J by 0 bases, with 7 bases of the junction left unmatched.

V usage is TRBV19 and J usage is TRBJ2-1, with D perhaps matching TRBD2 (5 bases). Trimming took off 3 bases at V and 7 bases at J, with 16 bases between the two ends. The CDR3 sequence is 15 residues long. In germline, CDR1 is LNHDA, CDR2 SQIVND (reference sequence). In nucleotides, the CDR3 is TGTGCCAGTAGTATTTCCCGAGGGAGTCGGAATGAGCAGTTCTTC. It specifies CASSISRGSRNEQFF. Drawing the rest from reference TRBV19 and TRBJ2-1, the complete variable domain is DGGITQSPKYLFRKEGQNVTLSCEQNLNHDAMYWYRQDPGQGLRLIYYSQIVNDFQKGDIAEGYSVSREKKESFPLTVTSAQKNPTAFYLCASSISRGSRNEQFFGPGTRLTVL.

This chain uses TRBV5-1 with TRBJ1-2; 11 bases agree with TRBD1. Germline trimming cut 4 bases from V and 1 base from J; bases unmatched to any gene: 6. The CDR3 length is 16 residues. Germline assignment: CDR1 SGHRS and CDR2 YFSETQ. CDR3 residues: CASSPGDRGFNYGYTF. In nucleotides, the CDR3 is TGCGCCAGCAGCCCGGGGGACAGGGGGTTTAACTATGGCTACACCTTC.

The rearrangement uses TRBV25-1 and TRBJ1-3; D perhaps matches TRBD1 (5 bases). The CDR3 loop spans 16 amino acids. The V end lost 8 bases, the J end lost 0 bases, and 17 bases lay between the germline ends. The germline V gene encodes CDR1 MGHDK and CDR2 SYGVNS. CDR3 sequence: CASCKSAGGSGNTIYF. As DNA, the CDR3 is TGTGCCAGCTGTAAGTCAGCGGGGGGCTCTGGAAACACCATATATTTT.

The chain recombines TRBV6-5 with TRBJ1-2, with a weak D call TRBD1 (5 bases). CDR3 length: 13 amino acids. The germline V gene encodes CDR1 MNHEY and CDR2 SVGAGI. Trimming stripped 2 bases from V and 5 bases from J, with 9 bases between. The CDR3 loop is CASSYGAEYGYTF. The DNA of the CDR3 is TGTGCCAGCAGTTACGGGGCAGAGTATGGCTACACCTTC.

The table lists this clone with a count of one. V and J are TRBV6-5 and TRBJ2-3, with a tentative D call TRBD2 (5 bases). Trimming pared 5 bases from V and 7 bases from J, leaving 13 bases between. The CDR3 loop spans 13 amino acids. The germline gives CDR1 MNHEY, CDR2 SVGAGI. Here the CDR3 reads CASSPSAVYTQYF. CDR3 nucleotide sequence: TGTGCCAGCAGTCCGTCAGCGGTATATACGCAGTATTTT.

This clone has only a few counts. Other DNA sequences in this specimen translate into the identical CDR3. V usage is TRBV30 and J usage is TRBJ2-7, with unresolved D. Germline assignment: CDR1 GTSNPN and CDR2 SVGIG (reference sequence). V was clipped by 3 bases and J by 3 bases, with 6 bases between them. The CDR3 is 11 residues long. The CDR3 nucleotides are TGTGCCTGGAGGCGGAGCTACGAGCAGTACTTC. It encodes CAWRRSYEQYF.

This clone was observed a single time. This rearrangement joins TRBV9 to TRBJ1-2; D perhaps matches TRBD1 (6 bases). Trimming stripped 4 bases from V and 5 bases from J, with 9 bases between. Germline values: CDR1 SGDLS, CDR2 YYNGEE. The CDR3 has 12 amino acids. The DNA of the CDR3 is TGTGCCAGCAGCCTCCAGGGGTATGGCTACACCTTC. This sequence encodes CASSLQGYGYTF.

This clone was recorded once. This sequence joins TRBV28 and TRBJ2-6; 7 bases fit TRBD2. The germline V gene encodes CDR1 MDHEN and CDR2 SYDVKM. The J segment lost 0 bases and the V segment lost 5 bases, leaving 7 bases of the junction unmatched. The CDR3 loop spans 17 amino acids. CDR3 amino acids: CASSRSGVNSGANVLTF. Written as DNA, the CDR3 is TGTGCCAGCAGTAGGAGCGGGGTCAACTCTGGGGCCAACGTCCTGACTTTC.

CDR3 sequence: CASSTDSRDYGNQPQHF. CDR3 nucleotide sequence: TGTGCCAGTAGTACAGATTCCAGGGATTACGGCAATCAGCCCCAGCATTTT. The V call is TRBV19, the J call TRBJ1-5, with D tentatively TRBD1 (5 bases). CDR3 length: 17 residues. CDR1 is LNHDA, CDR2 SQIVND, per germline (reference sequence). V was clipped by 4 bases and J by 2 bases, with 18 bases between them.

The genes are TRBV30 and TRBJ2-1; TRBD2 is a possible D gene (5 bases). The CDR3 totals 13 residues. Germline CDR1 is GTSNPN and CDR2 is SVGIG (reference sequence). The V and J ends lost 1 base and 6 bases respectively, with 10 bases between them. The CDR3 region is CAWSGIASNEQFF. In nucleotides, the CDR3 is TGTGCCTGGAGTGGAATAGCGAGCAATGAGCAGTTCTTC.

This clone showed up just once. The CDR3 coding sequence is TGCAGCGTTCGGCTAGCGGGGGGTAATTGGCGCACAGATACGCAGTATTTT. Protein sequence: CSVRLAGGNWRTDTQYF. V usage is TRBV29-1 and J usage is TRBJ2-3, with 11 nucleotides matching TRBD2. Germline V CDR1 and CDR2: SQVTM, ANQGSEA. The length of the CDR3 is 17 residues. The V gene end was trimmed by 5 bases and the J gene end by 1 base; junction bases not matched to a gene: 11.

The chain links TRBV11-2 to TRBJ2-2; D is unclear. CDR1 and CDR2 from the germline V gene are SGHAT and FQNNGV. With 5 bases removed from V and 1 base from J, the gap between germline ends came to 8 bases. This CDR3 contains 14 residues. As DNA, the CDR3 is TGTGCCAGCAGCCCCAGACAGAACACCGGGGAGCTGTTTTTT. This translates into CASSPRQNTGELFF.

The chain joins TRBV23-1 to TRBJ2-2; 9 bases are a match to TRBD2. TRBV23-1 is reported as an ORF; its role is uncertain. The CDR3 consists of 16 residues. V dropped 2 bases and J dropped 6; count of bases not matched to a gene: 7. CDR3 coding DNA: TGCGCCAGCAGTCAACCCCTAGCGGGAATATCCGGGGAGCTGTTTTTT. As protein: CASSQPLAGISGELFF.

The chain is built from TRBV7-2 and TRBJ2-1, with D possibly TRBD2 on 5 matching bases. Germline V gene lookup returns CDR1 SGHTA and CDR2 FQGNSA. V lost 1 base and J 9 bases, leaving 13 bases between the germline ends. The CDR3 spans 14 residues. For the CDR3, the DNA is TGTGCCAGCAGCTTAGATAGCTCTGCGGGTGAGCAGTTCTTC. It is translated as CASSLDSSAGEQFF.

The chain recombines TRBV4-1 with TRBJ2-6; D unresolved. Trimming shortened V by 1 base and J by 2 bases, and 12 bases separated the two germline ends. CDR3 length equals 17 residues. CDR1 and CDR2 (germline): MGHRA, YSYEKL. The CDR3 DNA reads as TGCGCCAGCAGCCAAGGGGTCAAGCGCACTGGGGCCAACGTCCTGACTTTC. It specifies CASSQGVKRTGANVLTF.

CDR3 coding DNA: TGTGCCTGGAGTGTACTGGGGCAGGGAGGCGAGCAGTACTTC. This codes for CAWSVLGQGGEQYF. The chain uses TRBV30 and TRBJ2-7; TRBD2 might be the D (6 bases). Per the germline V gene, CDR1 is GTSNPN and CDR2 is SVGIG (reference sequence). V was cut by 0 bases and J by 6 bases, with 15 bases left in between. CDR3 length: 14 amino acids. Full variable domain (missing parts from reference TRBV30 and TRBJ2-7): SQTIHQWPATLVQPVGSPLSLECTVEGTSNPNLYWYRQAAGRGLQLLFYSVGIGQISSEVPQNLSASRPQDRQFILSSKKLLLSDSGFYLCAWSVLGQGGEQYFGPGTRLTVT.

The rearrangement uses TRBV20-1 and TRBJ1-2; D gene uncertain. The V end was cut by 6 bases, the J end by 1 base, with 6 bases between. The CDR3 spans 11 residues. CDR1 and CDR2 (germline): DFQATT, SNEGSKA (reference sequence). The CDR3 loop reads CSALVNYGYTF. CDR3 DNA sequence: TGCAGTGCGTTAGTTAACTATGGCTACACCTTC.

The chain is built from TRBV5-1 and TRBJ2-5, with D perhaps TRBD1 (6 bases). The CDR3 runs 15 residues. The germline CDR1 and CDR2 sequences are SGHRS and YFSETQ. Trimming took off 5 bases at V and 4 bases at J, with 18 bases between the two ends. CDR3 region: CASRQTETGLETQYF. CDR3 DNA: TGCGCCAGCAGACAGACAGAGACAGGATTAGAGACCCAGTACTTC.

The CDR3 DNA is TGTGCCAGCAGTTACTCGGGACACCTGTACCAAGAGACCCAGTACTTC. It specifies CASSYSGHLYQETQYF. This chain joins TRBV6-5 and TRBJ2-5, with a possible D match to TRBD1 (6 bases). This CDR3 contains 16 residues. The ends were cut back, 0 bases at V and 0 bases at J, with 11 bases in the middle. Looked up from germline, CDR1 is MNHEY and CDR2 is SVGAGI.

V gene TRBV30 combines with J gene TRBJ1-2, with 9 bases lining up with TRBD1. CDR1 is GTSNPN, CDR2 SVGIG, per germline (reference sequence). The CDR3 consists of 14 residues. Unmatched junction bases numbered 4, after V lost 1 base and J lost 4 bases. CDR3 protein: CAWSAGQGPYGYTF. The DNA for the CDR3 is TGTGCCTGGAGTGCTGGACAGGGGCCCTATGGCTACACCTTC.